What follows describes a single T cell receptor beta chain. Its antigen is still unknown. As it was prepared, the TCRbeta library received unique molecular identifiers. TCRdb analysed the PCR reads with MiXCR anew, one entry per CDR3 protein. The table has about a million distinct CDR3 sequences, about 31% seen once; the top ten hold about 28%. This sample is drawn from a study of T-cell reconstitution after alpha-beta-depleted transplantation in children. General study results and limits: Several hundred rapidly expanded clones from non-depleted graft cells reportedly supplied alpha-beta T cells about two months post-transplant.

This CDR3 contains 14 residues. V was cut by 0 bases and J by 3 bases, with 5 bases left in between. Germline-derived CDR1 and CDR2 are MGHRA and YSYEKL. This receptor was identified in a boy younger than two who had a stem cell transplant for SCID, so the T cells may come from the graft donor. V is TRBV4-1 and J is TRBJ2-2; D gene uncertain. The starting material was PBMCs, mostly from graft donor cells, obtained 360 days after TCRalphabeta/CD19-depleted stem cell transplant. CDR3 sequence reads: CASSQDTDTGELFF. The CDR3 DNA reads as TGCGCCAGCAGCCAAGATACGGACACCGGGGAGCTGTTTTTT.